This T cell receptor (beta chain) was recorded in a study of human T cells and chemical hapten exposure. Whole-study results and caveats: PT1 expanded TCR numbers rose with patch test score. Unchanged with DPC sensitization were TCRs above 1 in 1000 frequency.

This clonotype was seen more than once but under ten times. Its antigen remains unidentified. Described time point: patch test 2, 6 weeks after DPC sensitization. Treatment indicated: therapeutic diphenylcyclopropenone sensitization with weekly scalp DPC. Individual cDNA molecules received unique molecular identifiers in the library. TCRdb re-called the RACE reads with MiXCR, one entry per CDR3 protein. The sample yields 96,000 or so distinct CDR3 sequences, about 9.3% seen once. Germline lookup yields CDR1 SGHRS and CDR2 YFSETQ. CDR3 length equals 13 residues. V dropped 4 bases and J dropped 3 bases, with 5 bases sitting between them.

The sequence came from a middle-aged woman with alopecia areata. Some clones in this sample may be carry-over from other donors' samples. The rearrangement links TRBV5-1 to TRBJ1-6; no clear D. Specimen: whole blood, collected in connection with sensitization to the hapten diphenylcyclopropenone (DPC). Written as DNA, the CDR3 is TGCGCCAGCAGCACAGACTATAATTCACCCCTCCACTTT. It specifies CASSTDYNSPLHF. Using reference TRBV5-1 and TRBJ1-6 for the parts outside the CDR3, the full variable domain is KAGVTQTPRYLIKTRGQQVTLSCSPISGHRSVSWYQQTPGQGLQFLFEYFSETQRNKGNFPGRFSGRQFSNSRSEMNVSTLELGDSALYLCASSTDYNSPLHFGNGTRLTVT.